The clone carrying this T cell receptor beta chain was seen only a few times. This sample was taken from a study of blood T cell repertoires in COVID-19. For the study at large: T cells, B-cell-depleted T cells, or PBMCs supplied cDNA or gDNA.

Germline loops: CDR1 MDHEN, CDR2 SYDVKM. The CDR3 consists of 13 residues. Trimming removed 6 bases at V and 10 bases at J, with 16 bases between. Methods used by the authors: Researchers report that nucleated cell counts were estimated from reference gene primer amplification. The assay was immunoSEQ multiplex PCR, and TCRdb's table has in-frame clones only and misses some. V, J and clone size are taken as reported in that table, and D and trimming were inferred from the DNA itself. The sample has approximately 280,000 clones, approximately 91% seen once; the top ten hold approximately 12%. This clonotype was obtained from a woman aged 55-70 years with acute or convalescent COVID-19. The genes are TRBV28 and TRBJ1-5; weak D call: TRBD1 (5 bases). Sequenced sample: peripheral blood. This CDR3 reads CASRLTATEPQHF. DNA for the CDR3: TGTGCCAGCAGATTGACAGCGACAGAACCCCAGCATTTT.